Sequencing of this T cell receptor (beta chain) was carried out in a study of cytomegalovirus exposure and HLA in healthy donors. Study as a whole: About 79 million unique TCRs from HLA-typed donors were held in an early data release.

The CDR3 has 15 residues. From germline, CDR1 is SGHKS and CDR2 YYEKEE (reference sequence). V shed 6 bases and J 6 bases; nucleotides not matched to a gene: 6. A note on this clone: Its antigen remains unknown.

Study-wide results and caveats: When a later analysis was performed, an Asian-associated ancestry cluster reportedly had fewer N-insertions than the approximately 690-donor mean.

A multiplex PCR was run with 60 Vbeta primers and 13 Jbeta primers. Only in-frame clones appear in the TCRdb table, and some are missing; sequencing was by immunoSEQ multiplex PCR. This table has around 220,000 clones, 70% to 85% appearing once. The chain couples TRBV5-5 to TRBJ2-1, with TRBD2 matching 13 bases. This receptor was obtained from a girl aged 2-10 years in good health and CMV-seronegative. The sequenced sample was PBMCs. The CDR3 spells CASTLTSGRANEQFF. The CDR3 nucleotides read TGTGCCAGCACCCTAACTAGCGGGAGGGCCAATGAGCAGTTCTTC.